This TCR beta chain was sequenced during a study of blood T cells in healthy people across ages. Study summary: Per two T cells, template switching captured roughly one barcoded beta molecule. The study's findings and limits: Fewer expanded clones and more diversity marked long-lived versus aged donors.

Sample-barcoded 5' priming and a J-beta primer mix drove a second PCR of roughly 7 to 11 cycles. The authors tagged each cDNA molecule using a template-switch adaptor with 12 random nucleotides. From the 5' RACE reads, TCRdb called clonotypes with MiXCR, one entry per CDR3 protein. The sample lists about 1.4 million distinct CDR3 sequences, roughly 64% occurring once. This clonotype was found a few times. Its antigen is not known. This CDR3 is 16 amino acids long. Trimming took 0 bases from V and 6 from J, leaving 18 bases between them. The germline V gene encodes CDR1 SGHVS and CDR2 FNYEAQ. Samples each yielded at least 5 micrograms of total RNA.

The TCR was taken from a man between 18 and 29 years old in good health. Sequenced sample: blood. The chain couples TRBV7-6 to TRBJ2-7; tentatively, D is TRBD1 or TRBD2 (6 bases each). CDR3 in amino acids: CASSLANRGRVSEQYF. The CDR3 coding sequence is TGTGCCAGCAGCTTAGCGAACCGGGGGCGAGTGTCCGAGCAGTACTTC. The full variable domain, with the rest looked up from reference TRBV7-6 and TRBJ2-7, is GAGVSQSPRYKVTKRGQDVALRCDPISGHVSLYWYRQALGQGPEFLTYFNYEAQQDKSGLPNDRFSAERPEGSISTLTIQRTEQRDSAMYRCASSLANRGRVSEQYFGPGTRLTVT.